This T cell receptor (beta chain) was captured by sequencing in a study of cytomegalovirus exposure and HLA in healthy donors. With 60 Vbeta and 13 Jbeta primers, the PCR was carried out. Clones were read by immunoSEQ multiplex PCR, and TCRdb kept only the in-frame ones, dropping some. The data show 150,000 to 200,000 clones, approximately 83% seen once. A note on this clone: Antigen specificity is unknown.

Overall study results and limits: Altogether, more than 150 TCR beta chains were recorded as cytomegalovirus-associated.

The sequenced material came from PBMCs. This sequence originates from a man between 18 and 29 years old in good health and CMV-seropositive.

The CDR3 region has the DNA TGTGCCAGCAGCCCCATCCTTGGACTAGCCGTCTCGCTGCAGTACTTC. Translated, it gives CASSPILGLAVSLQYF. V and J are TRBV27 and TRBJ2-7; TRBD2 matches 8 bases. CDR1 and CDR2 from the germline V gene are MNHEY and SMNVEV (reference sequence). The CDR3 consists of 16 residues. The junction had 19 bases not matched to a gene; V was cut back by 6 bases and J by 9 bases.